The 26 T cell receptor beta chains presented below share a single source sample, sequenced in a study of cytomegalovirus exposure and HLA in healthy donors. Primers: 60 Vbeta forward and 13 Jbeta reverse. The table came from immunoSEQ multiplex PCR; TCRdb's copy has only in-frame clones and leaves some out. The table has around 98,000 clones, roughly 76% seen once. Sequencing was done on a sample of PBMCs. Receptors originate from a female donor in good health and CMV-seronegative.

This clone was recorded a few times. The chain is built from TRBV7-6 and TRBJ1-1; TRBD1 matches 7 bases. The CDR3 length is 14 residues. V gave up 5 bases and J gave up 3 bases; unmatched junction bases: 6. CDR1 is SGHVS and CDR2 is FNYEAQ in the germline V gene. CDR3 DNA: TGTGCCAGCAGCCGGGACAGAGACTACACTGAAGCTTTCTTT. This translates into CASSRDRDYTEAFF.

The chain carries TRBV5-5 and TRBJ2-5, with 13 bases that match TRBD2. Trimming at V came to 4 bases and at J to 4 bases, leaving 4 bases not matched to a gene. The germline V gene encodes CDR1 SGHKS and CDR2 YYEKEE (reference sequence). The CDR3 totals 15 residues. The CDR3 DNA follows: TGTGCCAGCAGCCAAGGACTAGCGGGAGCAGAGACCCAGTACTTC. It yields the protein CASSQGLAGAETQYF.

J is TRBJ1-1 and V is TRBV21-1. TRBV21-1 is assigned pseudogene status. CDR3 size: 11 residues. The CDR3 loop reads CASSAGRGAFF. In DNA form, the CDR3 reads TGTGCCAGCAGCGCAGGGCGGGGAGCTTTCTTT.

This clone was recorded a few times. The chain employs TRBV7-8 and TRBJ1-4, with D unresolved. This CDR3 is 15 amino acids long. CDR1 SGHVS and CDR2 FQNEAQ come from the germline V gene. Trimming removed 5 bases at V and 2 bases at J, with 12 bases between. Here the CDR3 reads CASSGSGRTNEKLFF. The CDR3 nucleotides read TGTGCCAGCAGCGGGTCGGGAAGGACTAATGAAAAACTGTTTTTT.

This clone was seen a handful of times. The J gene is TRBJ1-5, the V gene TRBV4-1; TRBD1 might be the D (6 bases). Germline V gives CDR1 MGHRA, CDR2 YSYEKL. The CDR3 runs to 20 residues. V was clipped by 1 base and J by 0 bases, with 22 bases between them. The CDR3 region has the DNA TGCGCCAGCAGCCAAGTAGAACTTTGGGGGACAATTTATAGCAATCAGCCCCAGCATTTT. Translating gives CASSQVELWGTIYSNQPQHF.

The chain joins TRBV7-8 to TRBJ2-3, with 16 bases fitting TRBD2. J lost 0 bases, V lost 4 bases, and 10 bases had no gene match. CDR1 and CDR2 from the germline V gene are SGHVS and FQNEAQ. There are 20 residues in the CDR3. As DNA, the CDR3 is TGTGCCAGCAGCTCTGTGGGACTAGCGGGAGGGTTCCCTAGCACAGATACGCAGTATTTT. It codes for CASSSVGLAGGFPSTDTQYF.

Regarding this clone: This sample includes further DNA sequences coding for the same CDR3. This chain links TRBV6-6 with TRBJ1-4, with no clear D. Germline CDR1 MNHNY, CDR2 SVGAGI (reference sequence). Trimming stripped 7 bases from V and 7 bases from J, with 4 bases between. The CDR3 length is 10 residues. CDR3: CASKSEKLFF. The CDR3 DNA follows: TGTGCCAGCAAGAGTGAAAAACTGTTTTTT.

This clone was counted a few times. The chain combines TRBV30 with TRBJ1-4, with 10 bases identical to TRBD1. The CDR3 has 13 amino acids. CDR1 and CDR2 (germline): GTSNPN, SVGIG (reference sequence). The V and J ends lost 5 bases and 11 bases, in that order; junction bases with no gene match: 8. Here the CDR3 reads CAWEWDRGGKLFF. DNA for the CDR3: TGTGCCTGGGAATGGGACAGGGGAGGTAAACTGTTTTTT.

The chain couples TRBV6-5 to TRBJ2-1; 9 nucleotides line up with TRBD2. Germline V gene data show CDR1 as MNHEY and CDR2 as SVGAGI. The CDR3 is made up of 16 amino acids. After removal of 0 bases from V and 9 bases from J, the junction contained 9 bases not matched to a gene. The CDR3 spells CASSYSKASGVGEQFF. CDR3 coding DNA: TGTGCCAGCAGTTACTCGAAGGCTAGCGGGGTCGGTGAGCAGTTCTTC.

The chain carries TRBV7-9 and TRBJ2-5; 8 positions agree with TRBD1. The V gene end was trimmed by 5 bases and the J gene end by 4 bases; junction bases not matched to a gene: 6. The CDR3 extends over 14 amino acids. Germline assignment: CDR1 SEHNR and CDR2 FQNEAQ (reference sequence). The CDR3 coding sequence is TGTGCCAGCAGCCCCAGGGGGCGCGGAGAGACCCAGTACTTC. Translation gives CASSPRGRGETQYF.

This clone has only one observation. The rearrangement links TRBV4-1 to TRBJ2-2, with TRBD2 matching over 11 bases. This CDR3 is 17 amino acids long. Germline trimming cut 4 bases from V and 4 bases from J; bases unmatched to any gene: 8. Germline CDR1 MGHRA, CDR2 YSYEKL. The CDR3 DNA reads TGCGCCAGCAGCCCTACCCTAGCGGGGGGATCCACCGGGGAGCTGTTTTTT. This translates into CASSPTLAGGSTGELFF.

The chain joins TRBV7-6 to TRBJ2-5; the match to TRBD1 covers 8 bases. The CDR3 has 14 residues. V lost 3 bases to trimming and J lost 4 bases; unmatched junction nucleotides: 4. Germline V gene data show CDR1 as SGHVS and CDR2 as FNYEAQ. The CDR3 sequence is CASSFQGARETQYF. For the CDR3, the DNA is TGTGCCAGCAGCTTCCAGGGGGCGAGAGAGACCCAGTACTTC.

The table lists this clone with a few counts. This chain uses TRBV9 with TRBJ1-5; D may be TRBD1 (5 bases). Germline-derived CDR1 and CDR2 are SGDLS and YYNGEE. Trimming removed 3 bases from V and 6 bases from J, with 16 bases in between. The CDR3 extends over 15 amino acids. CDR3: CASSAGGGVGQPQHF. The DNA of the CDR3 is TGTGCCAGCAGCGCGGGGGGAGGGGTGGGTCAGCCCCAGCATTTT.

The chain links TRBV6-5 to TRBJ2-7; TRBD2 agrees at 8 bases. The CDR3 totals 15 residues. Germline V gene data show CDR1 as MNHEY and CDR2 as SVGAGI. V dropped 0 bases and J dropped 3; count of bases not matched to a gene: 4. The CDR3 coding sequence is TGTGCCAGCAGTTACTCAACCGCGGGAGGCTACGAGCAGTACTTC. Its translation: CASSYSTAGGYEQYF.

This rearrangement joins TRBV28 to TRBJ2-3; the D is unclear. The ends were cut back, 6 bases at V and 7 bases at J, with 11 bases in the middle. CDR1 and CDR2 from the germline V gene are MDHEN and SYDVKM. The CDR3 length is 12 residues. The CDR3 sequence is CASSPGSYTQYF. CDR3 DNA: TGTGCCAGCAGCCCCGGGTCTTATACGCAGTATTTT. The whole variable domain, remainder taken from reference TRBV28 and TRBJ2-3, is DVKVTQSSRYLVKRTGEKVFLECVQDMDHENMFWYRQDPGLGLRLIYFSYDVKMKEKGDIPEGYSVSREKKERFSLILESASTNQTSMYLCASSPGSYTQYFGPGTRLTVL.

This chain joins TRBV15 and TRBJ1-1; D gene ambiguous. This CDR3 region has 14 residues. Germline V lookup: CDR1 LNHNV, CDR2 YYDKDF (reference sequence). V was pared by 7 bases and J by 0 bases, with 12 bases between. The CDR3 nucleotides read TGTGCCACCAAACCGGAGGTCATGAACACTGAAGCTTTCTTT. Amino acids: CATKPEVMNTEAFF.

This clone appeared a few times. This chain links TRBV6-6 with TRBJ2-7; TRBD1 matches at 12 bases. This CDR3 contains 14 residues. CDR1 MNHNY and CDR2 SVGAGI come from the germline V gene (reference sequence). Losses at the gene ends were 6 bases for V and 5 bases for J; bases not matched to a gene: 5. The CDR3 loop reads CASRLGQGAHEQYF. In DNA form, the CDR3 reads TGTGCCAGCAGATTGGGACAGGGGGCCCACGAGCAGTACTTC.

J is TRBJ1-1 and V is TRBV9; D unclear. The germline CDR1 and CDR2 sequences are SGDLS and YYNGEE. The CDR3 runs to 14 residues. V lost 0 bases and J lost 1, with 7 bases in between. The CDR3 DNA reads as TGTGCCAGCAGCGTAGGCAGTCAGAACACTGAAGCTTTCTTT. The encoded protein is CASSVGSQNTEAFF.

The rearrangement joins TRBV27 to TRBJ2-7; TRBD2 agrees at 11 bases. The CDR3 spans 15 residues. Germline V gene sequence: CDR1 MNHEY, CDR2 SMNVEV (reference sequence). J was trimmed by 7 bases and V by 5 bases; bases with no gene match: 10. The CDR3 reads CASSPVAGGPFEQYF. The CDR3 coding sequence is TGTGCCAGCAGTCCGGTAGCGGGGGGGCCCTTTGAGCAGTACTTC.

This chain connects TRBV5-1 to TRBJ2-7; possible D gene TRBD2, 5 bases. The V gene's germline CDR1 is SGHRS and CDR2 YFSETQ. The CDR3 is made up of 14 amino acids. V lost 0 bases and J lost 2, with 9 bases in between. The CDR3 region is CASSLEGLPYEQYF. DNA for the CDR3: TGCGCCAGCAGCTTGGAAGGACTTCCCTACGAGCAGTACTTC.

This clone was recorded only once. The rearrangement links TRBV5-1 to TRBJ2-2, with TRBD2 matching 8 bases. J gave up 3 bases and V 6 bases, and 10 bases lay outside the gene matches. The CDR3 covers 16 residues. Germline CDR1 is SGHRS and CDR2 is YFSETQ. CDR3 nucleotides: TGCGCCAGCACGCGGGCGGGGGGCCCTGACACCGGGGAGCTGTTTTTT. Encoded protein: CASTRAGGPDTGELFF. Full variable domain (outside the CDR3, taken from reference TRBV5-1 and TRBJ2-2): KAGVTQTPRYLIKTRGQQVTLSCSPISGHRSVSWYQQTPGQGLQFLFEYFSETQRNKGNFPGRFSGRQFSNSRSEMNVSTLELGDSALYLCASTRAGGPDTGELFFGEGSRLTVL.

The genes are TRBV25-1 and TRBJ2-1; 8 nucleotides match TRBD2. The CDR3 length is 17 residues. J gave up 10 bases and V 1 base, and 15 bases lay outside the gene matches. In germline, CDR1 is MGHDK, CDR2 SYGVNS. The CDR3 region has the DNA TGTGCCAGCAGTGAATGGCCGGGACTAGGCCCAACAATCGAGCAGTTCTTC. Translated, it gives CASSEWPGLGPTIEQFF.

The chain joins TRBV5-1 to TRBJ2-1; 9 positions match TRBD2. V shed 4 bases and J 5 bases; nucleotides not matched to a gene: 10. The CDR3 runs 16 residues. The V gene's germline CDR1 is SGHRS and CDR2 YFSETQ. The CDR3 is CASSGPSGNSDNEQFF. The CDR3 coding sequence is TGCGCCAGCAGCGGCCCTAGCGGGAACAGTGACAATGAGCAGTTCTTC.

CDR3 sequence reads: CASSSEGALFEKLFF. In DNA, the CDR3 is TGCGCCAGCAGCTCCGAGGGGGCCCTCTTTGAAAAACTGTTTTTT. V is TRBV5-1 and J is TRBJ1-4; 7 nucleotides agree with TRBD1. The V segment lost 3 bases and the J segment 7 bases; nucleotides outside the gene matches: 9. In germline, CDR1 is SGHRS, CDR2 YFSETQ. This CDR3 contains 15 residues.

This clone was counted only a few times. The rearrangement uses TRBV11-2 and TRBJ1-1; 8 bases fit TRBD1. This CDR3 comprises 14 residues. V lost 4 bases and J lost 2; bases outside the gene matches: 3. From germline, CDR1 is SGHAT and CDR2 FQNNGV. The CDR3 bases are TGTGCCAGCAGCTCGACAGGGGTTAACACTGAAGCTTTCTTT. As protein: CASSSTGVNTEAFF.

This chain uses TRBV4-1 with TRBJ2-7; 8 bases fit TRBD2. The CDR3 runs 15 residues. V was pared by 1 base and J by 4 bases, with 6 bases of the junction left unmatched. Germline-derived CDR1 and CDR2 are MGHRA and YSYEKL. In DNA form, the CDR3 reads TGCGCCAGCAGCCAAGTAGTCAGCGGGGGTTACGAGCAGTACTTC. This translates into CASSQVVSGGYEQYF.